This T cell receptor (beta chain) originates from a study of sequential checkpoint blockade in melanoma. Trimming took 5 bases from V and 2 from J; bases not matched to a gene: 7. Germline assignment: CDR1 PRHDT and CDR2 FYEKMQ (reference sequence). This CDR3 is built from 15 residues. The table came from immunoSEQ multiplex PCR; TCRdb's copy has only in-frame clones and leaves some out. The sample includes 30,000 to 40,000 clones, about four fifths of them seen just once. Treatment given: randomized to nivolumab then ipilimumab (arm A) or the reverse (arm B). This clone appeared once. This sequence joins TRBV13 and TRBJ2-3; 7 bases line up with TRBD1. This TCR derives from a human donor with melanoma. Here the sequenced sample was CD8+ T cells sorted from blood (inferred from file names), taken from a patient given nivolumab and ipilimumab in sequence. CDR3 amino acids: CASSLPGTATDTQYF. As DNA, the CDR3 is TGTGCCAGCAGCCTCCCCGGGACAGCCACAGATACGCAGTATTTT.